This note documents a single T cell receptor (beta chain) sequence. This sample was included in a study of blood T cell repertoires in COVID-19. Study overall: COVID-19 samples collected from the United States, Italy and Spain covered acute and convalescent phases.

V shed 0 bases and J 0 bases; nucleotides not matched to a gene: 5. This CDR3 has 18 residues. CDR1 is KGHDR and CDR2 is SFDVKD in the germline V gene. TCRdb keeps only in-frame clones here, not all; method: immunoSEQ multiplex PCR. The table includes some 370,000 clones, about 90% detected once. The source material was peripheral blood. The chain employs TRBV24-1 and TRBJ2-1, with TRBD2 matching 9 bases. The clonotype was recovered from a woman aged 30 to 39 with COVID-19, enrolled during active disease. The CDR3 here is CATSDLSSGRDSYNEQFF. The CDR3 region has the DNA TGTGCCACCAGTGATTTGAGTAGCGGGAGAGACTCCTACAATGAGCAGTTCTTC.